A single sample is the source of the 28 T cell receptor beta chains below, sequenced in a study of persistence of HIV-infected CD4 T cells (dated by TCRdb to about 2020). What these receptors recognize is not known. Reading the label with the study, this specimen's treatment or condition is: suppressive antiretroviral therapy. As a nonspecific positive control representing the CD4+ T cell repertoire, cells were stimulated with anti-CD3/anti-CD28 magnetic beads. Sorting of responding CD4+ T cells was based on upregulation of both CD40 ligand and CD69. The immunoSEQ hsTCRB assay version 4 in survey mode was used to sequence TCRbeta repertoires from genomic DNA. The table comes from immuneACCESS by way of TCRdb, which keeps in-frame sequences with V and J called. Part of the clones is missing from these tables; in studies checked, under half for an unresolved V gene and the rest for unknown reasons. The sample yields 35,000 to 45,000 clones; about nine tenths were counted once. More than 0.4% of the sample comes from the top ten.

The starting material was CD4+ T cells sorted from PBMCs after approximately 19-hour stimulation, obtained from a patient who received antiretroviral therapy. Read against the paper, the sample's cell subset or site label means: CD40L+CD69+ CD4 T cells responding to anti-CD3/anti-CD28 beads, representing the overall repertoire. These receptors all come from an adult woman with HIV who was CMV-seropositive.

The chain employs TRBV27 and TRBJ2-1, with 10 bases matching TRBD2. V gave up 6 bases and J gave up 5 bases; unmatched junction bases: 7. The CDR3 contains 15 residues. Germline CDR1 reads MNHEY; CDR2 reads SMNVEV (reference sequence). CDR3: CASRLLAGGNNEQFF. The CDR3 nucleotides are TGTGCCAGCAGACTGTTAGCGGGGGGTAACAATGAGCAGTTCTTC.

The rearrangement uses TRBV6-2 or TRBV6-3 and TRBJ2-3; a possible D gene is TRBD1 (5 bases). The germline V gene encodes CDR1 MNHEY and CDR2 SVGEGT. The germline V and J ends were trimmed by 0 bases and 4 bases, with 11 bases remaining between them. This CDR3 has 15 amino acids. In DNA, the CDR3 is TGTGCCAGCAGTTACTCGGCAGGGTCCCCAGATACGCAGTATTTT. Translation: CASSYSAGSPDTQYF.

The rearrangement joins TRBV18 to TRBJ1-5; 8 nucleotides align to TRBD1. CDR1 and CDR2 (germline): KGHSH, LQKENI. The V and J ends lost 3 bases and 7 bases, in that order; junction bases with no gene match: 14. CDR3 length: 17 amino acids. In DNA form, the CDR3 reads TGTGCCAGCTCACCGTCCCACCTTGGACAGGGAGGCCAGCCCCAGCATTTT. This translates into CASSPSHLGQGGQPQHF.

This chain uses TRBV4-2 with TRBJ2-2; 7 bases agree with TRBD2. CDR3 length: 16 residues. Germline V gene data show CDR1 as LGHNA and CDR2 as YNFKEQ. V was pared by 2 bases and J by 6 bases, with 9 bases of the junction left unmatched. The CDR3 DNA follows: TGTGCCAGCAGCCAAAGCGGTGTGGGAGGGGCCGGGGAGCTGTTTTTT. As protein: CASSQSGVGGAGELFF.

The chain employs TRBV30 and TRBJ1-1; D call uncertain. V was cut by 0 bases and J by 1 base, with 6 bases left in between. CDR3 length: 13 amino acids. The germline V gene has CDR1 GTSNPN and CDR2 SVGIG (reference sequence). CDR3 sequence (DNA): TGTGCCTGGAGTGTCCCGGAGAACACTGAAGCTTTCTTT. It encodes CAWSVPENTEAFF.

The chain links TRBV5-1 to TRBJ1-1; possible D gene TRBD1, 5 bases. The CDR3 spans 16 residues. Germline CDR1 reads SGHRS; CDR2 reads YFSETQ. V was pared by 4 bases and J by 0 bases, with 16 bases between. The CDR3 DNA reads TGCGCCAGCAGCCCCGAGGGGTTGGGAATGAACACTGAAGCTTTCTTT. Amino acids: CASSPEGLGMNTEAFF.

This clone was observed once. J is TRBJ1-1 and V is TRBV5-1; TRBD1 might be the D (5 bases). Trimming took off 1 base at V and 5 bases at J, with 15 bases between the two ends. The CDR3 runs 15 residues. CDR1 SGHRS and CDR2 YFSETQ come from the germline V gene. CDR3 in amino acids: CASSLSQDSLTEAFF. In DNA form, the CDR3 reads TGCGCCAGCAGCTTGTCACAGGACTCCTTGACTGAAGCTTTCTTT.

The chain recombines TRBV10-1 with TRBJ2-5, with TRBD1 matching 8 bases. The CDR3 runs to 15 residues. In germline, CDR1 is WNHNN, CDR2 SYGVQD (reference sequence). The V segment lost 4 bases and the J segment 0 bases; nucleotides outside the gene matches: 4. CDR3 coding DNA: TGCGCCAGCAGTGGGGACAGGCGGTACCAAGAGACCCAGTACTTC. Encoded protein: CASSGDRRYQETQYF.

The J gene is TRBJ1-2, the V gene TRBV3-1 (or the pseudogene TRBV3-2); D gene unclear. The germline V gene encodes CDR1 LGHDT and CDR2 YNNKEL (reference sequence). V lost 1 base and J 2 bases, leaving 11 bases between the germline ends. CDR3 length equals 15 residues. CDR3 sequence reads: CASSQGRRVNYGYTF. The CDR3 coding sequence is TGTGCCAGCAGCCAAGGAAGACGAGTAAACTATGGCTACACCTTC.

The rearrangement uses TRBV7-9 and TRBJ1-1; D gene ambiguous. Looked up from germline, CDR1 is SEHNR and CDR2 is FQNEAQ (reference sequence). This CDR3 has 13 amino acids. Trimming stripped 2 bases from V and 1 base from J, with 5 bases between. CDR3 region: CASSLLGNTEAFF. CDR3 coding DNA: TGTGCCAGCAGCTTACTGGGGAACACTGAAGCTTTCTTT.

This clone was seen a single time. This chain uses TRBV30 with TRBJ1-1; D gene uncertain. The CDR3 loop spans 14 amino acids. From germline, CDR1 is GTSNPN and CDR2 SVGIG (reference sequence). Trimming took 4 bases from V and 0 from J, leaving 12 bases between them. CDR3 sequence reads: CAWTKGGMNTEAFF. CDR3 DNA: TGTGCCTGGACCAAGGGTGGGATGAACACTGAAGCTTTCTTT. Full variable domain (remainder filled in from reference TRBV30 and TRBJ1-1): SQTIHQWPATLVQPVGSPLSLECTVEGTSNPNLYWYRQAAGRGLQLLFYSVGIGQISSEVPQNLSASRPQDRQFILSSKKLLLSDSGFYLCAWTKGGMNTEAFFGQGTRLTVV.

The chain joins TRBV24-1 to TRBJ2-1, with 13 nucleotides matching TRBD2. The ends lost 4 bases at V and 6 bases at J; junction bases unmatched: 8. The CDR3 is 17 residues long. Per the germline V gene, CDR1 is KGHDR and CDR2 is SFDVKD. The CDR3 loop reads CATSDPGTSGEGNEQFF. The CDR3 nucleotides read TGTGCCACCAGTGACCCCGGGACTAGCGGGGAAGGCAATGAGCAGTTCTTC.

This clone appeared once. This rearrangement joins TRBV5-6 to TRBJ1-6; D remains ambiguous. V gave up 2 bases and J gave up 0 bases, with 9 bases separating them. This CDR3 is built from 16 residues. Germline values: CDR1 SGHDT, CDR2 YYEEEE. CDR3 DNA: TGTGCCAGCAGCTTCGGCAGAAGCTCCTATAATTCACCCCTCCACTTT. Translating gives CASSFGRSSYNSPLHF.

The chain has TRBV30 and TRBJ1-6; 10 nucleotides align to TRBD1. The CDR3 is 14 amino acids. The germline V gene encodes CDR1 GTSNPN and CDR2 SVGIG (reference sequence). J lost 9 bases, V lost 5 bases, and 7 bases had no gene match. This chain's CDR3 is CAWRTGGRSSPLHF. The CDR3 DNA is TGTGCCTGGCGGACAGGGGGAAGGAGTTCACCCCTCCACTTT.

The CDR3 DNA reads as TGTGCCAGCAGCTTGGCGGGCGCTGAGAACACCATATATTTT. As protein: CASSLAGAENTIYF. The genes are TRBV7-8 and TRBJ1-3; D is unresolved. The CDR3 length is 14 residues. Between the trimmed V and J ends, which lost 3 bases and 7 bases, there was a span of 13 bases. Germline CDR1 SGHVS, CDR2 FQNEAQ.

V usage is TRBV27 and J usage is TRBJ2-7, with D uncertain. The germline CDR1 and CDR2 sequences are MNHEY and SMNVEV (reference sequence). V was shortened by 6 bases and J by 3 bases, with 15 bases between the two germline ends. The CDR3 covers 14 residues. The CDR3 region is CASRQSGHGYEQYV. CDR3 bases: TGTGCCAGCAGGCAATCGGGCCACGGCTACGAGCAGTACGTC.

The rearrangement links TRBV20-1 to TRBJ2-3; D ambiguous. The V and J ends lost 4 bases and 6 bases respectively, with 8 bases between them. The CDR3 runs to 11 residues. Germline lookup yields CDR1 DFQATT and CDR2 SNEGSKA (reference sequence). The CDR3 DNA is TGCAGTGCTACCCCCAGGGATACGCAGTATTTT. Protein sequence: CSATPRDTQYF.

The chain recombines TRBV3-1 (or the pseudogene TRBV3-2) with TRBJ1-1, with D perhaps matching TRBD1 (5 bases). V was shortened by 4 bases and J by 4 bases, with 13 bases between the two germline ends. This CDR3 spans 14 amino acids. CDR1 and CDR2 (germline): LGHDT, YNNKEL (reference sequence). CDR3 in amino acids: CASSPGWGGTEAFF. The DNA of the CDR3 is TGTGCCAGCAGCCCAGGGTGGGGCGGCACTGAAGCTTTCTTT.

This rearrangement joins TRBV4-1 to TRBJ1-4; D is uncertain. Germline V gives CDR1 MGHRA, CDR2 YSYEKL. Between the trimmed V and J ends, which lost 0 bases and 0 bases, there was a span of 11 bases. The CDR3 length is 17 residues. CDR3 bases: TGCGCCAGCAGCCAAGATGTCAACTTGGCAACTAATGAAAAACTGTTTTTT. Amino acids: CASSQDVNLATNEKLFF.

This chain links TRBV27 with TRBJ1-6; the D is unclear. V gave up 3 bases and J gave up 11 bases, with 8 bases separating them. The CDR3 covers 12 residues. The germline gives CDR1 MNHEY, CDR2 SMNVEV (reference sequence). The chain's CDR3 is CASSFRWAPLHF. DNA of the CDR3: TGTGCCAGCAGTTTTAGGTGGGCACCCCTCCACTTT.

The rearrangement links TRBV3-1 (or the pseudogene TRBV3-2) to TRBJ2-7; tentatively, D is TRBD1 or TRBD2 (5 bases each). Looked up from germline, CDR1 is LGHDT and CDR2 is YNNKEL (reference sequence). Between the trimmed V and J ends, which lost 0 bases and 5 bases, there was a span of 8 bases. The CDR3 is made up of 13 amino acids. CDR3: CASSQDWDDEQYF. The CDR3 DNA reads as TGTGCCAGCAGCCAAGATTGGGACGACGAGCAGTACTTC.

The J gene is TRBJ2-7, the V gene TRBV14, with 8 bases that match TRBD2. The V and J ends lost 4 bases and 0 bases, in that order; junction bases with no gene match: 8. The CDR3 is 16 residues long. The germline V gene has CDR1 SGHDN and CDR2 FVKESK. The chain's CDR3 is CASSRLRGGTSYEQYF. The CDR3 DNA follows: TGTGCCAGCAGCCGCCTCCGGGGGGGCACCTCCTACGAGCAGTACTTC. The full variable domain, completed using reference TRBV14 and TRBJ2-7, is EAGVTQFPSHSVIEKGQTVTLRCDPISGHDNLYWYRRVMGKEIKFLLHFVKESKQDESGMPNNRFLAERTGGTYSTLKVQPAELEDSGVYFCASSRLRGGTSYEQYFGPGTRLTVT.

V gene TRBV10-2 combines with J gene TRBJ1-6, with 9 bases lining up with TRBD1. Germline V gene lookup returns CDR1 WSHSY and CDR2 SAAADI. The ends lost 6 bases at V and 7 bases at J; junction bases unmatched: 4. This CDR3 is built from 14 residues. Here the CDR3 reads CASRRTGENSPLHF. The CDR3 nucleotides are TGCGCCAGCAGGCGGACAGGGGAAAATTCACCCCTCCACTTT.

The V gene is TRBV29-1, the J gene TRBJ1-2, with D possibly TRBD1 on 6 matching bases. Looked up from germline, CDR1 is SQVTM and CDR2 is ANQGSEA. CDR3 size: 14 residues. The V end lost 3 bases, the J end lost 0 bases, and 11 bases lay between the germline ends. As DNA, the CDR3 is TGCAGCGTTGAGGGCAGGGGCTCTAACTATGGCTACACCTTC. Protein sequence: CSVEGRGSNYGYTF.

The V and J genes are TRBV19 and TRBJ1-5, with 7 nucleotides matching TRBD1. V lost 1 base, J lost 2 bases, and 2 bases stayed unmatched. The germline V gene has CDR1 LNHDA and CDR2 SQIVND (reference sequence). The CDR3 extends over 15 amino acids. CDR3 amino acids: CASSIGGGGNQPQHF. The CDR3, as DNA: TGTGCCAGTAGTATAGGAGGGGGCGGCAATCAGCCCCAGCATTTT.

This sequence joins TRBV10-3 and TRBJ1-1; 7 bases match TRBD1. The CDR3 is made up of 14 amino acids. With 6 bases clipped from V and 0 bases from J, the junction kept 4 bases outside the gene matches. Germline loops: CDR1 ENHRY, CDR2 SYGVKD. This chain's CDR3 is CAISRQGVNTEAFF. The CDR3 DNA is TGTGCCATCAGCAGACAGGGAGTGAACACTGAAGCTTTCTTT.

This chain uses TRBV5-6 with TRBJ2-3; no reliable D call. Germline values: CDR1 SGHDT, CDR2 YYEEEE. V was pared by 0 bases and J by 6 bases, with 5 bases between. The CDR3 length is 12 residues. For the CDR3, the DNA is TGTGCCAGCAGCTTGGACCGGGATACGCAGTATTTT. Translation gives CASSLDRDTQYF.

The CDR3 nucleotides are TGTGCCAGCAGTGTCAACCCGCGGTTGGGGGCCGGGGAGCTGTTTTTT. Translation: CASSVNPRLGAGELFF. The chain has TRBV6-1 and TRBJ2-2; D is possibly TRBD1 or TRBD2 (5 bases each). The CDR3 runs 16 residues. The germline V gene encodes CDR1 MNHNS and CDR2 SASEGT. The V gene lost 4 bases and the J gene lost 6 bases, with 18 bases spanning the gap.